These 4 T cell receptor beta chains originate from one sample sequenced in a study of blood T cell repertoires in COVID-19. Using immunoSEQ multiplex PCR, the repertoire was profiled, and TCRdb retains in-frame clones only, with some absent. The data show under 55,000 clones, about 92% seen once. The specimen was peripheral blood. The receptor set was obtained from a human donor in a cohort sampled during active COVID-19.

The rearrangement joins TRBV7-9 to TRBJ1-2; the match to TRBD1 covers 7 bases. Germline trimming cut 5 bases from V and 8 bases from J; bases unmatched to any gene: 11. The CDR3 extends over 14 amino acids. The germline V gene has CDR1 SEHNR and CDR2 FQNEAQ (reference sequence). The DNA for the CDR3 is TGTGCCAGCAGCGTTGTTTTACAGGGGAGCGGCTACACCTTC. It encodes CASSVVLQGSGYTF.

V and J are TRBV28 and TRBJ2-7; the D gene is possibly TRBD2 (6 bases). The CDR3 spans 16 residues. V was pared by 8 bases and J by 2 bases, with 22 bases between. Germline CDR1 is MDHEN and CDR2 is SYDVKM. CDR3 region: CASSRAEGARTYEQYV. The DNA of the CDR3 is TGTGCCAGCTCTCGCGCGGAGGGAGCCCGTACCTACGAGCAGTACGTC.

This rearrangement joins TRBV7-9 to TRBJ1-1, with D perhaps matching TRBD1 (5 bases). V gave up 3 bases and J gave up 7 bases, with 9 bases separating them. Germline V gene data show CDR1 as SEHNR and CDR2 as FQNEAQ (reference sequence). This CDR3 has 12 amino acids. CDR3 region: CASSLQGIEAFF. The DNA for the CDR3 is TGTGCCAGCAGCTTGCAGGGTATTGAAGCTTTCTTT.

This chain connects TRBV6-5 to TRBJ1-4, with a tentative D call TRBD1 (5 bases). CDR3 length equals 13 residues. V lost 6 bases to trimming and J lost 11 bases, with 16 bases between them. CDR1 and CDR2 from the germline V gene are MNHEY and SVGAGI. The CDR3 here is CASSSGTWGKLFF. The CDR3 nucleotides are TGTGCCAGCAGCTCCGGGACTTGGGGGAAACTGTTTTTT.